One T cell receptor (beta chain) is described in this entry. What it recognizes is unknown. A primer matching the constant region was used to make TCR beta cDNA from approximately 0.55 ug of total RNA. Slightly modified ARM-PCR served as the procedure for the TCR beta libraries. These libraries came from three rounds of nested multiplex PCR. PCR rounds one and two used TRBV1-TRBV30 forward primers with a C-beta reverse primer for roughly 10 cycles each. A single record per CDR3 protein comes from TCRdb applying MiXCR to the multiplex PCR reads. This table has 90,000 to 150,000 distinct CDR3 sequences, less than 75% appearing once. The data are from a study of tumor-infiltrating lymphocytes in primary liver carcinoma. This CDR3 region has 13 residues. Germline V gene lookup returns CDR1 SGHNT and CDR2 YYREEE (reference sequence). The V and J ends lost 4 bases and 7 bases respectively, with 13 bases between them.

Starting material for RNA and DNA co-extraction consisted of about 17-32 mg of unsorted bulk tissue. Study results and limitations: Tumors had a top-250-clone fraction that was significantly higher than blood (p = 0.039).

The receptor was isolated from a woman aged 55-70 years with primary liver carcinoma and hepatitis B virus infection. Material: tumor-adjacent normal liver tissue. This rearrangement joins TRBV5-4 to TRBJ2-3; D is ambiguous. The CDR3 bases are TGTGCCAGCAGCACTCCGGCCGTCTATACGCAGTATTTT. This codes for CASSTPAVYTQYF.